This TCR beta chain stems from a study of blood T cell repertoires in COVID-19. The table came from immunoSEQ multiplex PCR; TCRdb's copy has only in-frame clones and leaves some out. There are over 150,000 clones in the sample; about 83% occur only once, and around a tenth lies in the top ten. Trimming took 5 bases from V and 4 from J; bases not matched to a gene: 7. Germline values: CDR1 SGHNT, CDR2 YYREEE (reference sequence). The CDR3 is 16 residues long. The sequencing input was peripheral blood. The J gene is TRBJ2-1, the V gene TRBV5-4; 12 nucleotides agree with TRBD2. This TCR was sampled from a woman in her 70s with COVID-19, enrolled during active disease. CDR3 residues: CASSLSSGGGYNEQFF. CDR3 DNA: TGTGCCAGCAGTTTGTCTAGCGGGGGGGGATACAATGAGCAGTTCTTC.